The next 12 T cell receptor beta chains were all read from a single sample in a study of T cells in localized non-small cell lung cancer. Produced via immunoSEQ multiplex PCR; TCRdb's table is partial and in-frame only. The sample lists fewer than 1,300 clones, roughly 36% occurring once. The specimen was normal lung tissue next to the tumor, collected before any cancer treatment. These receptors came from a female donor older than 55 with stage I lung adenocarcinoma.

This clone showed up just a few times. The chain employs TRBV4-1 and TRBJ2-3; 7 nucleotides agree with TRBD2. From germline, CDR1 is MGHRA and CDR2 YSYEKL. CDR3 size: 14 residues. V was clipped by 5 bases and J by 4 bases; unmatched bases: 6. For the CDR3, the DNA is TGCGCCAGCAGCAGAAGCGGGATCTCAGATACGCAGTATTTT. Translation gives CASSRSGISDTQYF.

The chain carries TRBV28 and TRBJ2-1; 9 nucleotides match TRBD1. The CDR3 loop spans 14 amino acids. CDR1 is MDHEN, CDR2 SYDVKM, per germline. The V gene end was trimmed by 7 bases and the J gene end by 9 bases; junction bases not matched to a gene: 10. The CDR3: CASTDGTGISEQFF. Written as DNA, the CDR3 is TGTGCCAGCACCGACGGGACAGGGATAAGTGAGCAGTTCTTC.

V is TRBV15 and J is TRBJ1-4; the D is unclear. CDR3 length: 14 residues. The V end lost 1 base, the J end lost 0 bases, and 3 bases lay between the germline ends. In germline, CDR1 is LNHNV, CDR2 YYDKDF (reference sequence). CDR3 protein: CATSRGATNEKLFF. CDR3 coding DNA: TGTGCCACCAGCAGAGGAGCAACTAATGAAAAACTGTTTTTT.

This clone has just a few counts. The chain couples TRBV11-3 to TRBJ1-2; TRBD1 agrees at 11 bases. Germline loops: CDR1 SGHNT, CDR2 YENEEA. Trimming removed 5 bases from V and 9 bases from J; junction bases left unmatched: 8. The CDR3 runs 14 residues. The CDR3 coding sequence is TGTGCCAGCAGCCCTGGACAGGGGGCTCCGAGCTACACCTTC. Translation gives CASSPGQGAPSYTF. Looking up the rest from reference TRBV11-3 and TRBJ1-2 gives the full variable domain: EAGVVQSPRYKIIEKKQPVAFWCNPISGHNTLYWYLQNLGQGPELLIRYENEEAVDDSQLPKDRFSAERLKGVDSTLKIQPAELGDSAVYLCASSPGQGAPSYTFGSGTRLTVV.

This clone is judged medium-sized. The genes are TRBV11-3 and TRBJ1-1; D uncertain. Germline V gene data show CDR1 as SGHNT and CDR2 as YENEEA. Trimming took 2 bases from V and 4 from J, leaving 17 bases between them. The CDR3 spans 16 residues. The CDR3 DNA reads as TGTGCCAGCAGCTTAACAATCTTGGGAGGGAGCACTGAAGCTTTCTTT. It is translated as CASSLTILGGSTEAFF.

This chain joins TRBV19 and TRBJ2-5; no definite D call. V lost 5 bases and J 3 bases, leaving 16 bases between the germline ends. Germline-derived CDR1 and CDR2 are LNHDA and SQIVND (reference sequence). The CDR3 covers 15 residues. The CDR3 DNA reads TGTGCCAGTAGTGTGGGATTGGGTGCGAAAGAGACCCAGTACTTC. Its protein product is CASSVGLGAKETQYF. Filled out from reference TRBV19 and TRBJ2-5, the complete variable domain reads DGGITQSPKYLFRKEGQNVTLSCEQNLNHDAMYWYRQDPGQGLRLIYYSQIVNDFQKGDIAEGYSVSREKKESFPLTVTSAQKNPTAFYLCASSVGLGAKETQYFGPGTRLLVL.

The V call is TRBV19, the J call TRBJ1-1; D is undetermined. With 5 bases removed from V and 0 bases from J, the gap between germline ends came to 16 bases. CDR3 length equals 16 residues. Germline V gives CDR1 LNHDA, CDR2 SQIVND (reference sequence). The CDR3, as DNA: TGTGCCAGTAGTCCCAGAGGAGGCTTTATGAACACTGAAGCTTTCTTT. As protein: CASSPRGGFMNTEAFF.

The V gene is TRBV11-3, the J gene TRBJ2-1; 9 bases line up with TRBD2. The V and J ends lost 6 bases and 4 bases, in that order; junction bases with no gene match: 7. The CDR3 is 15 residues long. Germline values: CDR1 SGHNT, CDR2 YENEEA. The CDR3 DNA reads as TGTGCCAGCAGATTACCGGGACTAGCATACAATGAGCAGTTCTTC. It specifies CASRLPGLAYNEQFF.

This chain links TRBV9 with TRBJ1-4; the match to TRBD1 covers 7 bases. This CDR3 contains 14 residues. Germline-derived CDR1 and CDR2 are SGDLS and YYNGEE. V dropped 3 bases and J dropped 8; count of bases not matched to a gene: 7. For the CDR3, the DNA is TGTGCCAGCAGCGCCACAGGGGTGAGGGAAAAACTGTTTTTT. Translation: CASSATGVREKLFF. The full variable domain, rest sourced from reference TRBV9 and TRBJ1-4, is DSGVTQTPKHLITATGQRVTLRCSPRSGDLSVYWYQQSLDQGLQFLIQYYNGEERAKGNILERFSAQQFPDLHSELNLSSLELGDSALYFCASSATGVREKLFFGSGTQLSVL.

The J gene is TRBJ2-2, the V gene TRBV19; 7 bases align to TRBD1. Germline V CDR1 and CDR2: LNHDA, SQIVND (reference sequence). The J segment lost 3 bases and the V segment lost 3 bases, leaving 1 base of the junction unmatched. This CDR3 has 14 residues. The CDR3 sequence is CASSIRGYTGELFF. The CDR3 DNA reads TGTGCCAGTAGTATCAGGGGGTACACCGGGGAGCTGTTTTTT.

CDR3 region: CASSSSTQGTGELFF. CDR3 in DNA: TGTGCCAGTAGTTCGTCTACACAGGGGACCGGGGAGCTGTTTTTT. This sequence joins TRBV19 and TRBJ2-2; 7 bases are a match to TRBD1. Germline V gene lookup returns CDR1 LNHDA and CDR2 SQIVND (reference sequence). The CDR3 totals 15 residues. Germline trimming cut 5 bases from V and 5 bases from J; bases unmatched to any gene: 8.

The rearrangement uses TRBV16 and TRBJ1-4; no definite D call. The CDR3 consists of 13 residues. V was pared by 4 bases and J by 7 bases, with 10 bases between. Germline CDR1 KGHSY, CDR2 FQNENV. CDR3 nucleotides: TGTGCCAGCAGCCCCATTTCCCGTGAAAAACTGTTTTTT. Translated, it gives CASSPISREKLFF.